This passage covers 6 T cell receptor beta chains from one sample sequenced in a study of blood T cell repertoires in COVID-19. Repertoires were generated with immunoSEQ multiplex PCR, while TCRdb's copy carries only in-frame clones and drops some. The sample has fewer than 300,000 clones; 65% to 90% are singletons. Sequenced: peripheral blood. Every receptor here comes from a man aged 45-65 years with active or convalescent COVID-19.

Here the CDR3 reads CASSPEYRDRSFSGANVLTF. As DNA, the CDR3 is TGTGCCAGCTCACCTGAGTACCGGGACAGGTCCTTCTCTGGGGCCAACGTCCTGACTTTC. The chain employs TRBV18 and TRBJ2-6, with TRBD1 identical over 8 bases. The ends lost 3 bases at V and 0 bases at J; junction bases unmatched: 13. Looked up from germline, CDR1 is KGHSH and CDR2 is LQKENI. The CDR3 runs to 20 residues.

The chain has TRBV6-4 and TRBJ2-1, with TRBD1 identical over 8 bases. From germline, CDR1 is MRHNA and CDR2 SNTAGT. This CDR3 comprises 16 residues. V trimming: 5 bases; J trimming: 0 bases; junction bases outside the gene matches: 6. The CDR3 coding sequence is TGTGCCAGCAGTAAGACAGGGGCCATCTCCTACAATGAGCAGTTCTTC. Encoded protein: CASSKTGAISYNEQFF.

Details on this clone: Other DNA sequences of this sample code for an identical CDR3. The rearrangement uses TRBV4-2 and TRBJ2-7, with no clear D. This CDR3 spans 16 amino acids. Trimming pared 0 bases from V and 1 base from J, leaving 13 bases between. The germline V gene encodes CDR1 LGHNA and CDR2 YNFKEQ. The CDR3 sequence: CASSQDPSPGSYEQYF. The CDR3 DNA sequence: TGTGCCAGCAGCCAAGATCCCTCCCCGGGTTCCTACGAGCAGTACTTC.

V gene TRBV3-1 (or the pseudogene TRBV3-2) combines with J gene TRBJ2-7; 9 nucleotides agree with TRBD1. The V gene end was trimmed by 8 bases and the J gene end by 6 bases; junction bases not matched to a gene: 8. The length of the CDR3 is 13 residues. CDR1 is LGHDT, CDR2 YNNKEL, per germline (reference sequence). The CDR3 sequence: CASGGQGGFEQYF. DNA for the CDR3: TGTGCCAGCGGGGGACAGGGAGGGTTCGAGCAGTACTTC.

The rearrangement uses TRBV7-9 and TRBJ1-6, with D unresolved. V lost 5 bases to trimming and J lost 3 bases, with 8 bases between them. Germline CDR1 reads SEHNR; CDR2 reads FQNEAQ (reference sequence). The CDR3 is made up of 14 amino acids. CDR3 sequence (DNA): TGTGCCAGCAGCGGGCAGAACTATAATTCACCCCTCCACTTT. It specifies CASSGQNYNSPLHF.

This sequence joins TRBV4-2 and TRBJ2-4; 8 nucleotides align to TRBD1. There are 16 residues in the CDR3. The ends lost 4 bases at V and 6 bases at J; junction bases unmatched: 11. The V gene's germline CDR1 is LGHNA and CDR2 YNFKEQ. The CDR3 region has the DNA TGTGCCAGCAGCCGGTCGTTACAGGGGGACGTAAACATTCAGTACTTC. Translated: CASSRSLQGDVNIQYF.